Described below is a single T cell receptor (beta chain) sequence and its context. Antigen unknown. The data derive from a study of cytomegalovirus exposure and HLA in healthy donors. Across the whole study: The roughly 120 validation repertoires matched the 600 to 700 first-cohort repertoires in platform, a later analysis reported.

General observations from the study: Whilst most TCR sequences proved rare, a subset of public TCRs occurred across many donors. The finding came from a later analysis; first-cohort TCR clusters tended to co-occur in the approximately 120 validation repertoires.

Assay: immunoSEQ multiplex PCR; the TCRdb copy retains only in-frame clones and omits some. The data hold about 220,000 clones, with around 87% observed a single time. CDR3 length: 13 residues. Trimming took 2 bases from V and 5 from J, leaving 7 bases between them. Germline V lookup: CDR1 ENHRY, CDR2 SYGVKD. The source is a young man in good health and CMV-seronegative. The chain carries TRBV10-3 and TRBJ1-5; possibly TRBD1 for D (5 bases). Sequencing input: PBMCs. Here the CDR3 reads CAISERQYQPQHF. DNA of the CDR3: TGTGCCATCAGTGAGAGACAGTATCAGCCCCAGCATTTT.